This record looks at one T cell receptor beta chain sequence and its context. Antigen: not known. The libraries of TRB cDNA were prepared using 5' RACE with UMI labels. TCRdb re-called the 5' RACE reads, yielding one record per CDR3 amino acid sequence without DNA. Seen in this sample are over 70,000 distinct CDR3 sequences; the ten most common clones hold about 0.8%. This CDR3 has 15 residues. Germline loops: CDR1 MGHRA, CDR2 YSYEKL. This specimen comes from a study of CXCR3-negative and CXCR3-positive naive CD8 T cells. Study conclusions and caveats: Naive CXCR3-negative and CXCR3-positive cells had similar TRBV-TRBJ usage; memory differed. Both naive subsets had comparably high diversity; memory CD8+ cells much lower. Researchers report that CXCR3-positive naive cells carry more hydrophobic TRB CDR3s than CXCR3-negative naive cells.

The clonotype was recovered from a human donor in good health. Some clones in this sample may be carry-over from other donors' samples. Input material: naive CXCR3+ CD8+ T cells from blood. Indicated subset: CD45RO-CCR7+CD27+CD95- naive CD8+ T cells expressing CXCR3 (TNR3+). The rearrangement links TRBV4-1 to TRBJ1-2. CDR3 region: CASSPIHGVDYGYTF.